Listed below are T cell receptor beta chains from one sample, sequenced in a study of blood T cells in healthy people across ages. TCRdb re-derived calls from the 5' RACE reads in MiXCR, one entry per CDR3 protein. This sample carries roughly 1,300,000 distinct CDR3 sequences, roughly 60% of them seen once, and the ten largest clones take over 6.5%. The sample taken for sequencing was blood. These receptors were taken from a man aged 18 to 29 in good health. Each CDR3 is given with its conserved first and last residue. Each record gives: clone size, J gene, V gene, D gene, CDR3 DNA, CDR3 protein. A D gene is named only where the DNA matches it firmly. Some rows have no size entry. The others give once, few or many, or a class for an expanded clone.

>NA|TRBJ1-1|TRBV12-3/TRBV12-4|TRBD1
TGTGCCAGCAGTTTAGTCCGCAGGGGGCTGAACGTGGGATTGTACACTGAAGCTTTCTTT
CASSLVRRGLNVGLYTEAFF
>NA|TRBJ1-2|TRBV13|NA
TGTGCCAGCAGCTTCCAGGGGTGGAAGGATGGCTACACCTTC
CASSFQGWKDGYTF
>NA|TRBJ1-1|TRBV29-1|NA
TGCAGCGCGAGAATCGGGGAGAACACTGAAGCTTTCTTT
CSARIGENTEAFF
>NA|TRBJ1-5|TRBV4-1|NA
TGCGCCAGCAGCCCGACGCGAGAATATCAGCCCCAGCATTTT
CASSPTREYQPQHF
>few|TRBJ1-2|TRBV5-1|NA
TGCGCCAGCAGCCCTGGAGGACGGGGAAACTATGGCTACACCTTC
CASSPGGRGNYGYTF
>NA|TRBJ2-7|TRBV12-3/TRBV12-4|NA
TGTGCCAGCAGACGCACCACGGGGAGCTCCTACGAGCAGTACTTC
CASRRTTGSSYEQYF
>NA|TRBJ2-1|TRBV7-9|NA
TGTGCCAGTTCGGACGGGAACGTGAATGAGCAGTTCTTC
CASSDGNVNEQFF
>NA|TRBJ2-1|TRBV7-9|TRBD2
TGTGCCAGCAGGTCCGGGACTAGTTTTGAGCAGTTCTTC
CASRSGTSFEQFF
>NA|TRBJ2-6|TRBV4-3|NA
TGCGCCAGCAGCCAGTCGATGGCAGGGGCCAACGTCCTGACTTTC
CASSQSMAGANVLTF
>NA|TRBJ2-7|TRBV4-3|TRBD1
TGCGCCAGCAGCCAAGAGTTGGTCGGGACAGACTACGAGCAGTACTTC
CASSQELVGTDYEQYF
>few|TRBJ1-6|TRBV4-3|NA
TGCGCCAGCAGCCGAGTAGTCAGAAATTCACCCCTCCACTTT
CASSRVVRNSPLHF
>NA|TRBJ2-1|TRBV7-9|TRBD2
TGTGCCAGCAGACCTACTAGCGGGAGGGCCTCCGAGCAGTTCTTC
CASRPTSGRASEQFF
>NA|TRBJ1-2|TRBV27|NA
TGTGCCAGCAGTTTATCCGTGGGGGGCGCGGTAAACTATGGCTACACCTTC
CASSLSVGGAVNYGYTF
>many|TRBJ2-1|TRBV4-1|TRBD2
TGCGCCAGCAGCCAAGGGTTGCGGGGGAATGAGCAGTTCTTC
CASSQGLRGNEQFF
>NA|TRBJ1-2|TRBV28|NA
TGTGCCAGCAGTTCACCGGGACCCTACTATGGCTACACCTTC
CASSSPGPYYGYTF
>NA|TRBJ2-5|TRBV6-5|NA
TGTGCCAGCAGCTTTAGCGGACTTGGGGAGACCCAGTACTTC
CASSFSGLGETQYF
>NA|TRBJ2-7|TRBV4-1|TRBD1
TGCGCCAGCAGCCGACAGCCGGGACAGGGGGCCGACGAGCAGTACTTC
CASSRQPGQGADEQYF
>NA|TRBJ2-1|TRBV4-1|TRBD2
TGCGCCAGCAGACTAAAAGGGCGGGGGGCAAGTTACAATGAGCAGTTCTTC
CASRLKGRGASYNEQFF
>few|TRBJ2-1|TRBV5-1|TRBD2
TGCGCCAGCAGCTTGGGAGGGACTAACAATGAGCAGTTCTTC
CASSLGGTNNEQFF
>NA|TRBJ1-1|TRBV29-1|TRBD1
TGCAGCGTTGAGACAGGGGAAACTGAAGCTTTCTTT
CSVETGETEAFF
>NA|TRBJ2-1|TRBV3-1|TRBD2
TGTGCCAGCAGCCAAGGCGGGGGGGCTTTTAATGAGCAGTTCTTC
CASSQGGGAFNEQFF
>few|TRBJ2-7|TRBV4-2|NA
TGTGCCAGCAGCCACCCCCCCAGGCAGGGGAAAGACGAGCAGTACTTC
CASSHPPRQGKDEQYF
>once|TRBJ2-1|TRBV4-1|NA
TGCGCCAGCAGCCAATCTTCTCGCGGAGGGTACAATGAGCAGTTCTTC
CASSQSSRGGYNEQFF
>NA|TRBJ2-1|TRBV2|NA
TGTGCCAGCAGTGATTACCCGAGACTACCGGATGAGCAGTTCTTC
CASSDYPRLPDEQFF
>NA|TRBJ2-3|TRBV11-2|NA
TGTGCCAGCAGCTTGGGACGGGACATCACAGATACGCAGTATTTT
CASSLGRDITDTQYF
>few|TRBJ2-3|TRBV18|NA
TGTGCCAGCTCACCGAAGGCGTTAACAGATACGCAGTATTTT
CASSPKALTDTQYF
>NA|TRBJ2-1|TRBV5-6|TRBD2
TGTGCCAGCAGTTATAGAACTAGCGGGAGAAAGGGTGAGCAGTTCTTC
CASSYRTSGRKGEQFF
>few|TRBJ1-2|TRBV29-1|TRBD1
TGCAGCGTTGATTCCATTTGGGGACAGTCGAACTATGGCTACACCTTC
CSVDSIWGQSNYGYTF
>NA|TRBJ1-1|TRBV27|NA
TGTGCCAGCAGTTTATCTAGTTGGACTGAAGCTTTCTTT
CASSLSSWTEAFF
>NA|TRBJ2-4|TRBV6-2/TRBV6-3|NA
TGTGCCAGCAGTACTCCCCTCGGGACTCCTGGCATTCAGTACTTC
CASSTPLGTPGIQYF
>NA|TRBJ2-2|TRBV20-1|NA
TGCAGTGCTAGAGGAGTAGCACCAGAGCTGTTTTTT
CSARGVAPELFF
>NA|TRBJ1-1|TRBV7-6|NA
TGTGCCAGCAGCTTAGGTGTGGGGGCAGGTACTGAAGCTTTCTTT
CASSLGVGAGTEAFF
>NA|TRBJ1-2|TRBV29-1|NA
TGCAGCGTTGAAGAGAACAGAGCCTATGGCTACACCTTC
CSVEENRAYGYTF
>few|TRBJ1-2|TRBV4-1|TRBD1
TGCGCCAGCAGCCAGGGACAGCTAGCTGGCTACACCTTC
CASSQGQLAGYTF